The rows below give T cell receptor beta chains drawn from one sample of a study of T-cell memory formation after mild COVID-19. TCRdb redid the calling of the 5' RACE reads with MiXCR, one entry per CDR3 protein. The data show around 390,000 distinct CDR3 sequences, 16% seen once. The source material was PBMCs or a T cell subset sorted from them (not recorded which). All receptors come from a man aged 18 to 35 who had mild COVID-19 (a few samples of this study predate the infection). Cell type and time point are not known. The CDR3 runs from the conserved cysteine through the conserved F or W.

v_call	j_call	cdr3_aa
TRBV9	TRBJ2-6	CASSVAAGANVLTF
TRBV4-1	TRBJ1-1	CASKGPEAFF
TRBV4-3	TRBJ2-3	CASSQEVGVPLTDTQYF
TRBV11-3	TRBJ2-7	CASSLGTGGAYEQYF
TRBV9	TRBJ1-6	CASSVRGVDSPLHF
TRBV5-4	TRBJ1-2	CASSLGSPQGYNGYTF
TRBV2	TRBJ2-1	CASSEVGGSYNEQFF
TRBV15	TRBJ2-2	CATSRDAHANTGELFF
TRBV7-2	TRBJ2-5	CASSLVQGLYQETQYF
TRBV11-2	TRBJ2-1	CASRPDISYNEQFF
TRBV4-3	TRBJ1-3	CASSQDFSAPRDTIYF
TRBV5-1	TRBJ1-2	CASSLASATDGYTF
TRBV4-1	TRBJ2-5	CASSLYHLQETQYF
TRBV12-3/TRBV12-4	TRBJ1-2	CASSLIGMGANYGYTF
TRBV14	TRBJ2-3	CASSQEIEAVHSDTQYF
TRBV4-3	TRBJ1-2	CASSQDGIGVYGYTF
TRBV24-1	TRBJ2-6	CATSDSSGANVLTF
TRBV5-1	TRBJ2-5	CLQPGGFLETQYF
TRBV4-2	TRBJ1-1	CASSQVAGGNTEAFF
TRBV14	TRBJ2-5	CASSLDSGIQETQYF
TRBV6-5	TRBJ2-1	CASRYVGGNEQFF
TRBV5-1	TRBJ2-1	CASRSVGNNEQFF